The entry below describes one T cell receptor beta chain. Which antigen it targets is not known. No per-base quality is available; no much larger clone lies one base away. Including cysteine and phenylalanine, the CDR3 has 19 amino acids. Only the CDR3 portion is preserved as DNA: 57 bases, with reading frame beginning at the first base. V is reduced by 3 bases and J by 0 bases, leaving a spacing of 19 bases between them. The germline V gene gives CDR1 as SGHRS and CDR2 as YFSETQ. CD8 naive samples were obtained by positive selection for CCR7 among CD45RO-negative cells, yielding a CD45RA+CCR7+ population from which TemRA cells were excluded. The donors were healthy, HIV-negative adults who had no recently reported acute infections or vaccinations. Every donor was a Caucasian adult living in Nashville, Tennessee, USA. After blood collection by leukapheresis, PBMCs were isolated using Ficoll-Histopaque density gradient centrifugation and then cryopreserved in the vapor phase of liquid nitrogen. Analytical flow cytometry was used to check the purity and quantity of every magnetically sorted T cell population. Genomic DNA was isolated from every sorted fraction and measured by UV absorbance on a Nanodrop 2000c.

This sample stems from a study of shared clonotypes between healthy human individuals (dated by TCRdb to 2018 to 2020). Regarding the study in general: The cohort included three men and two women between 18 and 49 years of age. For each donor, CD4 naive and CD4 memory were each run on three plates, CD8 naive on two plates, and CD8 memory on one plate. The study deeply sequenced blood TCR repertoires of about 5 healthy adults to estimate repertoire size and the extent of clonotype sharing between individuals. To increase sequencing depth and limit assay-specific biases, TCR repertoire library preparation and sequencing were carried out by different laboratories using diverse techniques. Per donor, leukapheresis produced somewhere between about 0.8 and 9 billion PBMCs. The investigation overall reported the following: Sharing across a few donors was observed for approximately 5% of naive CD4, under 4% of naive CD8, 2% to 2.5% of memory CD4, and roughly 0.4% of memory CD8 clonotypes. Higher generation probabilities were observed for clonotypes shared by all four sorted-subset donors than for non-shared clonotypes. Only blood was sampled, and tissue TCR repertoires likely differ from those in blood. Estimated clonotype richness was generally larger for naive than for memory subsets. The small number of donors limited the genetic and exposure-history diversity represented. Based on pairwise subsampling, the degree of clonotype sharing among donors was expected to be affected by sequencing depth. Even with the large sequencing depth, rarefaction of the sorted-subset datasets indicated that sequencing was incomplete.

TCR CDR3 regions were amplified from genomic DNA by multiplex PCR using the deep immunoSEQ assay. Extracted genomic DNA from each cell subset was distributed evenly across all wells of several immunoSEQ 96-well plates, and each plate was treated as a replicate. For sorted subsets, each replicate PCR was loaded with 200 to 250 ng genomic DNA, equivalent to some 31,000 T cell genomes. The purified libraries were quantified using a Qubit 3.0 fluorometer, sized with a Bioanalyzer 2100, and then quantified again using the KAPA Library Quantification kit. A separate single-read 150-cycle Illumina NextSeq 550 flow cell was used to sequence each immunoSEQ 96-well plate. In the authors' own workflow: Because only junctional sequences without quality scores were contained in the immunoSEQ output, filtering matching that applied to full-length reads could not be performed. To assign V/J genes and CDR3, sequences were annotated against IMGT germline references using PyIR, a Python wrapper for IgBLAST v1.9. Reads were removed for weak V/J assignments (E-value above 1e-6), missing CDR3, stop codons, out-of-frame junctions, or ambiguous translated residues. V3J clonotypes were defined by identical inferred V gene, J gene, and CDR3 amino acid sequence. To compute the percentage overlap between repertoires, the number of shared unique clonotypes was divided by the size of the smaller repertoire. RTK rarefaction, the Chao1 estimator, and Recon v2.1 estimates of unobserved clonotypes were used to assess repertoire richness. For all TCRbeta clonotypes obtained by the gDNA method from several donors, generation probabilities were computed with OLGA. The source is immuneACCESS, and TCRdb retained only in-frame sequences with V and J called. Part of the clones is not carried over; for the studies checked, unresolved V genes explain less than half of this, and the remainder is unexplained. V, J and clone size are taken as reported in that table, and D and trimming were inferred from the DNA itself. The sample has some 2 million clones on record, approximately 94% of them singletons. The ten largest clones add up to roughly 1% of the sample.

Sequenced sample: naive CD8+ T cells sorted from blood. The sample's cell subset or site label, decoded: CD45RA+CCR7+. The sequence links TRBV5-1 to TRBJ1-6, with the D segment identity uncertain. The sequence came from a man aged 18 to 29 in good health. This receptor carries the CDR3 CASSSEAGSLASYNSPLHF. The nucleotide sequence reads TGCGCCAGCAGCTCCGAGGCGGGGAGTTTGGCCTCCTATAATTCACCCCTCCACTTT.